Below, 18 T cell receptor beta chains from the same sample are listed, as sequenced in a study of CXCR3-negative and CXCR3-positive naive CD8 T cells. Broader study findings: For CXCR3-positive naive cells, TRB CDR3s were more hydrophobic than those of CXCR3-negative naive cells.

The antigens for these receptors are not known. UMI-tagged TRB cDNA libraries were built via 5' RACE. TCRdb reanalyzed the 5' RACE reads, giving one entry per CDR3 protein sequence and no DNA. Its clone listing holds about 92,000 distinct CDR3 sequences. Sequenced: naive CXCR3+ CD8+ T cells from blood. Documented subset: CD45RO-CCR7+CD27+CD95- naive CD8+ T cells expressing CXCR3 (TNR3+). These receptors were collected from a human donor in good health. Some clones in this sample may be carry-over from other donors' samples.

The chain recombines TRBV29-1 with TRBJ1-1; the TCRdb call, TRBD1, lacks DNA for checking. CDR1 is SQVTM and CDR2 is ANQGSEA in the germline V gene. The CDR3 has 12 amino acids. The CDR3 spells CSAGQPSSIAFF.

The chain is built from TRBV6-6 and TRBJ2-7; checking the TCRdb D call of TRBD1 is not possible without DNA. Germline V CDR1 and CDR2: MNHNY, SVGAGI (reference sequence). The CDR3 is made up of 15 amino acids. The CDR3 sequence is CASSYSIRVSYEQYF.

The chain has TRBV7-3 and TRBJ1-1; TCRdb proposes TRBD1, but this gene call is untestable without DNA. From germline, CDR1 is SGHTA and CDR2 FQGTGA. This CDR3 spans 13 amino acids. The CDR3 is CASSPTGGVEAFF.

V usage is TRBV6-5 and J usage is TRBJ2-7; TCRdb returns TRBD1, unconfirmable since there is no DNA. The germline V gene encodes CDR1 MNHEY and CDR2 SVGAGI. The CDR3 has 14 amino acids. The CDR3 protein is CASSYGGTAYEQYF.

This CDR3 reads CASSAVEGQGSYEQYF. The chain combines TRBV5-1 with TRBJ2-7; absent DNA, TCRdb's TRBD1 call cannot be checked. Looked up from germline, CDR1 is SGHRS and CDR2 is YFSETQ. This CDR3 contains 16 residues.

The rearrangement uses TRBV4-2 and TRBJ1-5; TCRdb calls TRBD1, which cannot be checked without DNA. There are 19 residues in the CDR3. CDR1 LGHNA and CDR2 YNFKEQ come from the germline V gene. CDR3 residues: CASSQEYLGSRGGLEPQHF.

The chain is built from TRBV28 and TRBJ2-3; TCRdb reports TRBD2, a call that lacks DNA to check it against. This CDR3 has 14 amino acids. The germline CDR1 and CDR2 sequences are MDHEN and SYDVKM. CDR3 region: CASLKREGPDTQYF.

The J gene is TRBJ1-6, the V gene TRBV20-1. Looked up from germline, CDR1 is DFQATT and CDR2 is SNEGSKA (reference sequence). CDR3 length: 16 amino acids. The CDR3 protein is CSARGGGESYNSPLHF.

This chain connects TRBV27 to TRBJ2-2; TCRdb reports TRBD1, a call that lacks DNA to check it against. The CDR3 sequence is 15 residues long. The germline V gene has CDR1 MNHEY and CDR2 SMNVEV (reference sequence). The CDR3 protein is CASRLGGPNTGELFF.

The genes are TRBV28 and TRBJ2-4; lacking DNA, the TRBD2 call made by TCRdb goes unchecked. This CDR3 contains 17 residues. Per the germline V gene, CDR1 is MDHEN and CDR2 is SYDVKM. CDR3 sequence: CASRQSGRAVGKNIQYF.

This rearrangement joins TRBV7-8 to TRBJ2-1. The length of the CDR3 is 15 residues. Germline V gene sequence: CDR1 SGHVS, CDR2 FQNEAQ. The CDR3 region is CASSLVVSSYNEQFF. The full variable domain, rest sourced from reference TRBV7-8 and TRBJ2-1, is GAGVSQSPRYKVAKRGQDVALRCDPISGHVSLFWYQQALGQGPEFLTYFQNEAQLDKSGLPSDRFFAERPEGSVSTLKIQRTQQEDSAVYLCASSLVVSSYNEQFFGPGTRLTVL.

The V gene is TRBV5-8, the J gene TRBJ1-5. CDR3 size: 15 residues. The V gene's germline CDR1 is SGHTS and CDR2 YDEGEE. CDR3: CASSLEGYSNQPQHF.

The V gene is TRBV27, the J gene TRBJ2-3; TCRdb gives TRBD2 as the D gene, but with no DNA this cannot be confirmed. This CDR3 contains 16 residues. Germline V gene sequence: CDR1 MNHEY, CDR2 SMNVEV (reference sequence). The chain's CDR3 is CASSEGLAGNGDTQYF.

The rearrangement links TRBV7-3 to TRBJ1-1; TCRdb's D call of TRBD1 is untestable without DNA. The CDR3 consists of 17 residues. CDR1 and CDR2 (germline): SGHTA, FQGTGA. The CDR3 spells CASSSNPLGQRNTEAFF.

The chain employs TRBV4-2 and TRBJ1-1. Germline CDR1 LGHNA, CDR2 YNFKEQ. The CDR3 has 15 residues. The CDR3 is CASSQGERANTEAFF.

V gene TRBV6-2 or TRBV6-3 combines with J gene TRBJ2-7; the D gene TCRdb calls, TRBD2, cannot be checked with no DNA. The CDR3 is 16 amino acids. Looked up from germline, CDR1 is MNHEY and CDR2 is SVGEGT. CDR3: CASSNPFSDGGYEQYF.

The J gene is TRBJ2-7, the V gene TRBV29-1; TCRdb returns TRBD2, unconfirmable since there is no DNA. This CDR3 region has 15 residues. The germline V gene encodes CDR1 SQVTM and CDR2 ANQGSEA. CDR3 loop: CSVRLADEYSYEQYF.

The chain employs TRBV7-9 and TRBJ1-2; TCRdb reports TRBD1, a call that lacks DNA to check it against. The CDR3 runs 14 residues. Germline V gene lookup returns CDR1 SEHNR and CDR2 FQNEAQ (reference sequence). CDR3 protein: CASSSTDSNYGYTF.